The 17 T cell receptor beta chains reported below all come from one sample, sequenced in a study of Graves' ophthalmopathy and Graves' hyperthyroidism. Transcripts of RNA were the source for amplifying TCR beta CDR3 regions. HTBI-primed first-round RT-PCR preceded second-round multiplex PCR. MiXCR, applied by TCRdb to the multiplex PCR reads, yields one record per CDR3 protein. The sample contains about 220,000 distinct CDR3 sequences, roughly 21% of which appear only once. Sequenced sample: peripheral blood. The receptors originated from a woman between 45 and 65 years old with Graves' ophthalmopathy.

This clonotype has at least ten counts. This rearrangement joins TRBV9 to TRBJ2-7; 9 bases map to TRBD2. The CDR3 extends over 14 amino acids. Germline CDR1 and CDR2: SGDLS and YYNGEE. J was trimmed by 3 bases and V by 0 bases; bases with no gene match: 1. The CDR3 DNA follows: TGTGCCAGCAGCGTAGGTAGCGGGGGCTACGAGCAGTACTTC. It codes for CASSVGSGGYEQYF.

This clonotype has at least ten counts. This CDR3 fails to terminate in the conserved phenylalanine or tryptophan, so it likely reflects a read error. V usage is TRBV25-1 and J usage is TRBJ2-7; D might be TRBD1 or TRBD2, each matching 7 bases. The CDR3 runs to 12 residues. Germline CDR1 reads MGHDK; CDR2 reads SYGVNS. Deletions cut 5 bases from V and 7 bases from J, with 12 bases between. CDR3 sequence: CASSTQGGEQYL. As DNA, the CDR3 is TGTGCCAGCAGTACCCAGGGGGGGGAGCAGTACCTC.

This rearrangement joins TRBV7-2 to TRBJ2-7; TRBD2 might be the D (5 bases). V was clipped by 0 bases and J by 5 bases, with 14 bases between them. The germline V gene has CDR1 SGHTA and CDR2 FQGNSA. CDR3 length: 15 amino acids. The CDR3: CASSLARAPLNEQYF. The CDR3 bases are TGTGCCAGCAGCTTAGCGAGGGCCCCATTGAACGAGCAGTACTTC.

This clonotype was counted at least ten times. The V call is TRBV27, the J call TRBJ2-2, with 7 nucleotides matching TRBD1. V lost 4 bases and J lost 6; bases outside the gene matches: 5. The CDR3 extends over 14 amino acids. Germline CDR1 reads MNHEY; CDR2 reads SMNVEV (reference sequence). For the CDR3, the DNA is TGTGCCAGCAGTTCCAATCAGGGGGCCGGGGAGCTGTTTTTT. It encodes CASSSNQGAGELFF.

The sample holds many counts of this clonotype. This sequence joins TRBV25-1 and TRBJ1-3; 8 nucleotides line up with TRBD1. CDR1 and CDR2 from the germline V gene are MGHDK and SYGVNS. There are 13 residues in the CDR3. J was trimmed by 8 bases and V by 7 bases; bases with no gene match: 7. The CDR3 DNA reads TGTGCCAGCAAAGGGACAGGTCAGGACACCATATATTTT. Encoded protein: CASKGTGQDTIYF.

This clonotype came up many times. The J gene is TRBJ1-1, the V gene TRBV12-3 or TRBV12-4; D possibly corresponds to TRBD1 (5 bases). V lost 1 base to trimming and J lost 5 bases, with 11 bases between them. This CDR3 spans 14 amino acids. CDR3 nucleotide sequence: TGTGCCAGCAGTTTAGGTCAGGGATGGACTGAAGCTTTCTTT. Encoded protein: CASSLGQGWTEAFF.

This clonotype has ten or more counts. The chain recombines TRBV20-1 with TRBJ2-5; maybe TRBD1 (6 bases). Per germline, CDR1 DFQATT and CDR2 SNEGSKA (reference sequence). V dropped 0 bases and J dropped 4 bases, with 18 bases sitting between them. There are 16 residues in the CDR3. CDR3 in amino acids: CSARDWEQGWGETQYF. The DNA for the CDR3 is TGCAGTGCTAGAGATTGGGAACAGGGTTGGGGAGAGACCCAGTACTTC.

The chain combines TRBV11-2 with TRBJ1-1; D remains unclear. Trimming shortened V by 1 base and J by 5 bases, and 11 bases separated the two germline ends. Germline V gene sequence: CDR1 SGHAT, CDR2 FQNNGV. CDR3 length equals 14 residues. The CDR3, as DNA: TGTGCCAGCAGCTTAGTGGAGGGAAGGACTGAAGCTTTCTTT. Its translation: CASSLVEGRTEAFF.

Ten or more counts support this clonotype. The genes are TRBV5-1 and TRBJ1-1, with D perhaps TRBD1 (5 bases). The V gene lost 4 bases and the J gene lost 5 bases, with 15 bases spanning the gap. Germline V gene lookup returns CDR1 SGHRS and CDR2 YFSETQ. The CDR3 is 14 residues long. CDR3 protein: CASSLGGGRTEAFF. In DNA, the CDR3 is TGCGCCAGCAGCCTCGGGGGGGGTAGGACTGAAGCTTTCTTT.

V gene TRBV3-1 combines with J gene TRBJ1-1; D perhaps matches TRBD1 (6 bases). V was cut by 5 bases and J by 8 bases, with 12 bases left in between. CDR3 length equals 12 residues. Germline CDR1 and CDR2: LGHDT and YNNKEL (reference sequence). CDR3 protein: CASSRGVGEAFF. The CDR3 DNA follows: TGTGCCAGCAGCAGGGGGGTGGGCGAAGCTTTCTTT.

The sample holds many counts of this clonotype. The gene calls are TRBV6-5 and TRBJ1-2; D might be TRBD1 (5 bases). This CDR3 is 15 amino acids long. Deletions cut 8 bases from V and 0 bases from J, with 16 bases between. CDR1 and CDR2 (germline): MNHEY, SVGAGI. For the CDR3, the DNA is TGTGCCAGCGGGGGGGACGGACCAACTAACTATGGCTACACCTTC. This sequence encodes CASGGDGPTNYGYTF.

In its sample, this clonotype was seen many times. In nucleotides, the CDR3 is TGTGCCACGGACATGGGGGGGGGACCCCAGCATTTT. Translation gives CATDMGGGPQHF. This chain joins TRBV10-3 and TRBJ1-5, with D possibly TRBD1 on 5 matching bases. This CDR3 is built from 12 residues. Trimming pared 10 bases from V and 10 bases from J, leaving 17 bases between. CDR1 and CDR2 (germline): ENHRY, SYGVKD.

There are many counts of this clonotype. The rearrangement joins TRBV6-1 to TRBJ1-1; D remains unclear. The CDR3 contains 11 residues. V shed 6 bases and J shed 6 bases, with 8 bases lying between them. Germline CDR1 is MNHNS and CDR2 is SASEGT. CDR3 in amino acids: CASSRTSEAFF. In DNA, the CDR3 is TGTGCCAGCAGCCGAACGTCTGAAGCTTTCTTT.

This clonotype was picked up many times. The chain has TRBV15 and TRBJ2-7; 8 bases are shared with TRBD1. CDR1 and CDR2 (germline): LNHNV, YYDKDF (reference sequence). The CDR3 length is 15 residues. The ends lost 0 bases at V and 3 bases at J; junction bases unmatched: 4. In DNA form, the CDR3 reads TGTGCCACCAGCAGAGAGAGGACAGGGTTCTACGAGCAGTACTTC. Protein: CATSRERTGFYEQYF.

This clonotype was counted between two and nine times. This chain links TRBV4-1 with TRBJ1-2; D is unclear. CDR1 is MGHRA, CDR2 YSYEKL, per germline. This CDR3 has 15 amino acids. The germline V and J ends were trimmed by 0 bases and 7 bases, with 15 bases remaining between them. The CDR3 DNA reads TGCGCCAGCAGCCAAGATTTCATGACACTGCGTGGCTACACCTTC. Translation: CASSQDFMTLRGYTF.

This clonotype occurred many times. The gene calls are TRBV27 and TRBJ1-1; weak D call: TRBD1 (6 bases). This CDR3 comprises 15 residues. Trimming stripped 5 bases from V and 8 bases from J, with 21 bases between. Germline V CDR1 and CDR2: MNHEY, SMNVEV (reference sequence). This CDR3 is CASSLTALQGWEAFF. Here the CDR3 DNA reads TGTGCCAGCAGTCTCACCGCCCTACAGGGTTGGGAAGCTTTCTTT.

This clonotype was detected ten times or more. For the CDR3, the DNA is TGTGCCAGCAGCGGACCGAACTCTGGAAACACCATATATTTT. Protein product: CASSGPNSGNTIYF. The chain couples TRBV12-3 or TRBV12-4 to TRBJ1-3; D ambiguous. Trimming cost V 6 bases and J 0 bases, with 9 bases left between them. The CDR3 length is 14 residues.